This T cell receptor (beta chain) emerged from a study of blood T cell repertoires in COVID-19. In the authors' workflow: It was from reference gene primer amplification that nucleated cell counts were estimated. Only in-frame clones appear in the TCRdb table, and some are missing; sequencing was by immunoSEQ multiplex PCR. The DNA gave D and trimming, while V, J and clone size come from that table. The sample carries approximately 260,000 clones, 88% recorded once. The length of the CDR3 is 17 residues. The germline gives CDR1 MGHRA, CDR2 YSYEKL. The V gene lost 4 bases and the J gene lost 4 bases, with 19 bases spanning the gap.

This chain joins TRBV4-1 and TRBJ2-2, with TRBD2 as a possible D gene (5 bases). The sequenced material came from peripheral blood. The sequence came from a woman in her sixties or seventies with COVID-19, enrolled during active disease. CDR3 nucleotides: TGCGCCAGCAGCCGCTGGATGAGCAGAGGAGGCACCGGGGAGCTGTTTTTT. Protein sequence: CASSRWMSRGGTGELFF.